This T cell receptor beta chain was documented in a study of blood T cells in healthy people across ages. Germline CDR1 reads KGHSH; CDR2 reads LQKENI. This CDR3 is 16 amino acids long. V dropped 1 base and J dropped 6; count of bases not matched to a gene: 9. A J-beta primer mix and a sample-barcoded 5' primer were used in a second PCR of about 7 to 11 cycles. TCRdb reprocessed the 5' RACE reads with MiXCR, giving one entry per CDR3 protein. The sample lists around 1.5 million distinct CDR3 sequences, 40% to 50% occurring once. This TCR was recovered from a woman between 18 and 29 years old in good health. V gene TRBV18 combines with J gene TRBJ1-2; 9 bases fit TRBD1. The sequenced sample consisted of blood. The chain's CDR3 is CASSPRRDREGDGYTF. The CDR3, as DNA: TGTGCCAGCTCACCACGACGGGACAGGGAAGGGGATGGCTACACCTTC.